The clone carrying this TCR beta chain was seen repeatedly, ten times or more. Its antigen is undetermined. V lost 4 bases and J lost 5, with 11 bases in between. CDR1 and CDR2 (germline): MNHEY, SVGAGI. The CDR3 runs to 14 residues. This entry is derived from a study of T-cell reconstitution after alpha-beta-depleted transplantation in children. Whole-study findings and limits: One year post-transplant, T-cell counts and diversity were largely derived from T cells produced anew. Where some patients showed high TCRbeta diversity at day 60, it came from recipient T cells and thymic progenitors that had survived.

Unique molecular identifiers were built into the TCRbeta library. MiXCR, run by TCRdb on the PCR reads, gives a single entry per CDR3 protein. Seen here are some 600,000 distinct CDR3 sequences, 10% to 15% observed once, and the top ten hold 2% to 2.5%. This receptor was obtained from a male patient younger than 18 who had a stem cell transplant for acute myeloid leukemia, so the T cells may come from the graft donor. This sample comprised PBMCs, mostly from graft donor cells, obtained 360 days after TCRalphabeta/CD19-depleted stem cell transplant. The chain employs TRBV6-5 and TRBJ1-4; possibly TRBD1 for D (5 bases). The CDR3 bases are TGTGCCAGCAGTTCCCGACAGTCAAATGAAAAACTGTTTTTT. Its protein is CASSSRQSNEKLFF.